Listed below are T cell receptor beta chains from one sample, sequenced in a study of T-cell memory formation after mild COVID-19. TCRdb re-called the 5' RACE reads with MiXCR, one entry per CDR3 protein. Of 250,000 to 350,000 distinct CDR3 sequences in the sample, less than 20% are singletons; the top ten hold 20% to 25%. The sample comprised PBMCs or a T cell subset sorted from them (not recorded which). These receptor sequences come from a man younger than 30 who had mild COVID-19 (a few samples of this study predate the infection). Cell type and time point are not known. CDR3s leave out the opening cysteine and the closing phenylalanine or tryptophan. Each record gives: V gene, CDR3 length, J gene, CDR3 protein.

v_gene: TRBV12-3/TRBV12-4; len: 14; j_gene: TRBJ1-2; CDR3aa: ASSPRGQPANYGYT
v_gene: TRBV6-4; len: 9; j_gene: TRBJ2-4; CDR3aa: ASVGGRIQY
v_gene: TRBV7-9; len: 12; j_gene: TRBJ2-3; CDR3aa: ATTPGGGTDTQY
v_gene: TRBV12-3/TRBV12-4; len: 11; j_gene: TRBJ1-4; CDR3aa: ASSLGGGPKLF
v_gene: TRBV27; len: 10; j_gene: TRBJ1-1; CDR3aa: ASGGLSAEAF
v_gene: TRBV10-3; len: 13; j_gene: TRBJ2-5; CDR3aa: AISESTAGAETQY
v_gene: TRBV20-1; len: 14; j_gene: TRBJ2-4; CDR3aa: SARAPGGRAKNIQY
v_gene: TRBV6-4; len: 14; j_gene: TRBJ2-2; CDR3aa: ASSVAQGANTGELF
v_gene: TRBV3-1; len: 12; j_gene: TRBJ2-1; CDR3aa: ASSHIRTHNEQF
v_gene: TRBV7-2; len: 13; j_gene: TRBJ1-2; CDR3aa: ASSLLVGTPGGYT
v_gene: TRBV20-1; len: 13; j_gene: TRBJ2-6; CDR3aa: SASAWSSGANVLT
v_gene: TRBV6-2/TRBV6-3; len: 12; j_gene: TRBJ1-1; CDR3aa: ASSKGGAGTEAF
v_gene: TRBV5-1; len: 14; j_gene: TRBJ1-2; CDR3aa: ASSFDRPLANYGYT
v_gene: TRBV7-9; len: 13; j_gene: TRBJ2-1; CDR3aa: ASSPWREGANEQF
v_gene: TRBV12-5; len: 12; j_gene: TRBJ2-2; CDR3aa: ASGLGRNTGELF
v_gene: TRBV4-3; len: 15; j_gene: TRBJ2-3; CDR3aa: ASSQDWGTGLGETQY
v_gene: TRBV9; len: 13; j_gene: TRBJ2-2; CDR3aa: ASSVRGRSTGELF
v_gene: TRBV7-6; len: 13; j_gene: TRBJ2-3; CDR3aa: ASSSSGTSTDTQY
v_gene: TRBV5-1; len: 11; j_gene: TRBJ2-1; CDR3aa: ASSLPGQNEQF
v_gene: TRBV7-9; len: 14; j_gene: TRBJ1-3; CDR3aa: ASSAPRGFSGNTIY
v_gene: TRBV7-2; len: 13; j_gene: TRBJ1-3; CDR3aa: ASSLYVQGGNTIY
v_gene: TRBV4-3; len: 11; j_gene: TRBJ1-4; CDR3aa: ASSPGRWEKLF
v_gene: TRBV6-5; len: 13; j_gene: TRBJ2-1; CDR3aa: ASTPPGGNGNEQF
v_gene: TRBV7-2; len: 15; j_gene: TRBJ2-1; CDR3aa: ASSSLSTSGGGNEQF
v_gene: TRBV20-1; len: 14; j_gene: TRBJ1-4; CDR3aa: SARDWKGTTNEKLF
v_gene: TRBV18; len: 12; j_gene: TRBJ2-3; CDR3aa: ASSPQSSADTQY
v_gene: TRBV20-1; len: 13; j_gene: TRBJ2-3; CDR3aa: SASLAGGRRDTQY
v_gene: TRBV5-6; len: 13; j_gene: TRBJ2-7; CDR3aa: ASSLGLGTAYEQY
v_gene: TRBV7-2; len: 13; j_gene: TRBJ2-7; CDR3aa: ASTVREGAFYEQY
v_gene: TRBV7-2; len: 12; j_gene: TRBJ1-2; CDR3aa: ASSFGTVGHGYT
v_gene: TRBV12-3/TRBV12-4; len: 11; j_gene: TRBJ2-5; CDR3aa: ASKSGGGETQY
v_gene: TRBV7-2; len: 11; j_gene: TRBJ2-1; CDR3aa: ASRLGGGNEQF
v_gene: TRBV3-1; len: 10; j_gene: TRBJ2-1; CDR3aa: ASSPDYNEQF
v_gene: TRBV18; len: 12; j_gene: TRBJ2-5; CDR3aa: ASSPANPRETQY
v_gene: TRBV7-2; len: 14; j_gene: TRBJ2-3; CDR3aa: ASSLASGISTDTQY
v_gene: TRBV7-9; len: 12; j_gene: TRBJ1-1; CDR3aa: ASSWWGLNTEAF
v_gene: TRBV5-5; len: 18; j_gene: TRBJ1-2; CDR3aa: ASSLGHFRPDPGSNYGYT
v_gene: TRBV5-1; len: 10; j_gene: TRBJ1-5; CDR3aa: ASSLRYQPQH
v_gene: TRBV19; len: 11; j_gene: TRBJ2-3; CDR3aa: ASTRLPGDTQY
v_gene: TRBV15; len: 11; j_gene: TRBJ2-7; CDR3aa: ATSRDPTHEQY
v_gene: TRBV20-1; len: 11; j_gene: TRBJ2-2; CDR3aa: GGGTSNTGELF
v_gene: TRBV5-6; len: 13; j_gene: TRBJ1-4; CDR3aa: ASSAHRGADEKLF
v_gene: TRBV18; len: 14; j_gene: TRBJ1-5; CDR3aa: ASSHTAGTEGEPQH
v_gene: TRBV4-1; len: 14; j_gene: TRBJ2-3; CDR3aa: ASSQEGPPNTDTQY
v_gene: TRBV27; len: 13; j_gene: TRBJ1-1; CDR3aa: ASRSSVARGTEAF
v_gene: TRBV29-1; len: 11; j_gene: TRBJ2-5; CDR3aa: SVAPAAGETQY
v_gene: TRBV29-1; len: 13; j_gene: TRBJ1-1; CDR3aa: SVGPGWGMNTEAF
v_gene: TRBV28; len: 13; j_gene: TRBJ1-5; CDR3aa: ASNTGGPGNQPQH
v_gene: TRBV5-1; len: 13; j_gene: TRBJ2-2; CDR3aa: ASSSGAHRTGELF
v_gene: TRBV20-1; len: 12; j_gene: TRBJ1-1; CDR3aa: SAKGRTGVSEAF
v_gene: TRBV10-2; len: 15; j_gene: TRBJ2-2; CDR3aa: ASSDLGRGTNTGELF
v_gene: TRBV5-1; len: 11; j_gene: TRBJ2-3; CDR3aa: ASSSEGADTQY
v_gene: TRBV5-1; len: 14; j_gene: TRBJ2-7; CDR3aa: ASSPQPQGMGGEQY
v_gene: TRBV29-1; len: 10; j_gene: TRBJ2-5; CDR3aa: STRGPWETQY
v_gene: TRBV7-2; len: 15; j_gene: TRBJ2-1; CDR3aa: ASSLEIGAGANNEQF